There are a few counts of the clone carrying this T cell receptor beta chain. Looked up from germline, CDR1 is SGHAT and CDR2 is FQDESV (reference sequence). Between the trimmed V and J ends, which lost 5 bases and 1 base, there was a span of 17 bases. This CDR3 comprises 16 residues. The entry originates in a study of blood T cell repertoires in COVID-19. Study overall: The samples span acute and convalescent COVID-19 from the United States, Italy and Spain. The cDNA or gDNA used as material had been derived from T cells, B-cell-depleted T cells, or PBMCs.

Study processing details: Amplifying reference gene primers gave estimates of nucleated cell counts. TCRdb's copy holds only in-frame clones and misses some; the assay was immunoSEQ multiplex PCR. The V and J calls and the clone size are those of that table, but D and trimming were determined from the DNA. The table includes over 60,000 clones, less than 85% detected once. The rearrangement uses TRBV11-1 and TRBJ1-2, with D possibly being TRBD1 (5 bases). This TCR came from a man older than 75 with active COVID-19. What was sequenced was peripheral blood. DNA for the CDR3: TGTGCCAGCAGCCCATCAGGGATGGGAGGTAACTATGGCTACACCTTC. Encoded protein: CASSPSGMGGNYGYTF.